Sequencing of this T cell receptor beta chain was carried out in a study of cytomegalovirus exposure and HLA in healthy donors. Note on this clone: The antigen remains unidentified.

The PCR contained 60 Vbeta and 13 Jbeta primers. Sequenced by immunoSEQ multiplex PCR; TCRdb stores in-frame clones only, minus some. Among approximately 140,000 clones, more than 80% were seen once, and the ten largest hold 5.5% to 7.5%. Study-wide results and limits: In a later analysis, HLA-associated beta chains showed higher expansion and lower generation probabilities than comparable chains.

This CDR3 spans 16 amino acids. The germline CDR1 and CDR2 sequences are SGHNT and YENEEA. J lost 4 bases, V lost 5 bases, and 9 bases had no gene match. Unrecorded immune exposure was likely among donors, who were nominally healthy when sampled. The specimen sequenced was PBMCs. This clonotype was sampled from a woman in her 40s in good health and CMV-seropositive. The chain has TRBV11-3 and TRBJ2-1; 9 nucleotides agree with TRBD1. Written as DNA, the CDR3 is TGTGCCAGCAGCCCTACAGGGGGCAGGTATTACAATGAGCAGTTCTTC. Translating gives CASSPTGGRYYNEQFF.